This T cell receptor (beta chain) originates from a study of T-cell memory formation after mild COVID-19. TCRdb itself ran the 5' RACE reads through MiXCR, one entry per CDR3 protein. The sample contains hundreds of thousands of distinct CDR3 sequences, 25% of which appear only once. The CDR3 extends over 11 amino acids. Germline V gene lookup returns CDR1 DFQATT and CDR2 SNEGSKA (reference sequence). Losses at the gene ends were 5 bases for V and 12 bases for J; bases not matched to a gene: 6. The sample consisted of PBMCs or a T cell subset sorted from them (not recorded which). This receptor was taken from an adult woman who had mild COVID-19 (a few samples of this study predate the infection). Cell type and time point are not known. The chain joins TRBV20-1 to TRBJ2-1; 8 nucleotides match TRBD2. CDR3 in amino acids: CSAQGLAGQFF. The CDR3 bases are TGCAGTGCTCAGGGGCTAGCGGGGCAGTTCTTC.